This TCR beta chain was obtained from a study of CD8+CD57+ T cells in acquired aplastic anemia. Looking at the study overall: Sorted CD4+ and CD8+ cell DNA averaged approximately 3.2 ug. Points from the study as a whole: Common to patients and controls were roughly 30 CD8+ CDR3 sequences. Controls and patients did not differ significantly in CD8+ Simpson's diversity.

The CDR3 has 17 amino acids. V shed 8 bases and J 4 bases; nucleotides not matched to a gene: 18. CDR1 SNHLY and CDR2 FYNNEI come from the germline V gene. About this clonotype: The antigen remains undetermined.

Profiling of TCR beta VDJ combinations and CDR3 sequences used genomic DNA as template. TCRdb independently ran MiXCR on the reads; one entry per CDR3 protein. The sample consists of 200,000 or so distinct CDR3 sequences, roughly 64% of them appearing once. The sequence was collected from a human donor with severe aplastic anemia or a healthy control (not recorded which). This chain uses TRBV2 with TRBJ2-5; TRBD1 matches at 8 bases. Sequences were obtained from sorted CD4+, CD8+, or CD8+CD57+ T cells (not recorded which) from PBMCs. DNA for the CDR3: TGTGCCAGCTGGGGACCGGGGAGCAGGGGGCGTCGAGAGACCCAGTACTTC. It translates to CASWGPGSRGRRETQYF.